Shown below are 12 T cell receptor beta chains from a single sample sequenced in a study of blood T cell repertoires in COVID-19. The table came from immunoSEQ multiplex PCR; TCRdb's copy has only in-frame clones and leaves some out. The sample has tens of thousands of clones, roughly four fifths seen once. Sequences were obtained from peripheral blood. These receptor sequences come from a man aged 70-80 years with acute or convalescent COVID-19.

The chain combines TRBV14 with TRBJ2-7, with D uncertain. CDR1 and CDR2 from the germline V gene are SGHDN and FVKESK. With 4 bases removed from V and 6 bases from J, the gap between germline ends came to 16 bases. The CDR3 totals 14 residues. The CDR3 nucleotides read TGTGCCAGCAGCCCAGAGTGGGCCTCCCGCGAGCAGTACTTC. Translated: CASSPEWASREQYF.

The rearrangement uses TRBV3-1 (or the pseudogene TRBV3-2) and TRBJ2-3; D is possibly TRBD1 (5 bases). The germline CDR1 and CDR2 sequences are LGHDT and YNNKEL (reference sequence). Trimming stripped 0 bases from V and 3 bases from J, with 10 bases between. The CDR3 extends over 15 amino acids. CDR3 sequence reads: CASSQDWQGTDTQYF. DNA of the CDR3: TGTGCCAGCAGCCAAGATTGGCAGGGAACAGATACGCAGTATTTT.

V usage is TRBV7-9 and J usage is TRBJ2-3; the match to TRBD2 covers 10 bases. Trimming took 3 bases from V and 0 from J; bases not matched to a gene: 9. Germline CDR1 and CDR2: SEHNR and FQNEAQ (reference sequence). The CDR3 runs to 18 residues. In DNA, the CDR3 is TGTGCCAGCAGCTTTCTAGCGGGAGATCTCTCTAGCACAGATACGCAGTATTTT. It specifies CASSFLAGDLSSTDTQYF.

The chain is built from TRBV28 and TRBJ1-5; D perhaps matches TRBD1 (5 bases). From germline, CDR1 is MDHEN and CDR2 SYDVKM. Trimming removed 7 bases from V and 3 bases from J, with 19 bases in between. The CDR3 length is 16 residues. The CDR3 sequence: CASIHSGRHFNQPQHF. The CDR3 nucleotides are TGTGCCAGCATCCATTCAGGGCGCCATTTCAATCAGCCCCAGCATTTT. The full variable domain, its missing parts supplied by reference TRBV28 and TRBJ1-5, is DVKVTQSSRYLVKRTGEKVFLECVQDMDHENMFWYRQDPGLGLRLIYFSYDVKMKEKGDIPEGYSVSREKKERFSLILESASTNQTSMYLCASIHSGRHFNQPQHFGDGTRLSIL.

This chain connects TRBV3-1 (or the pseudogene TRBV3-2) to TRBJ1-2; D remains unclear. Germline V CDR1 and CDR2: LGHDT, YNNKEL (reference sequence). V lost 3 bases and J lost 4, with 9 bases in between. The CDR3 contains 13 residues. In nucleotides, the CDR3 is TGTGCCAGCAGCCAGGAGGGCGGCTATGGCTACACCTTC. Its translation is CASSQEGGYGYTF.

The V gene is TRBV6-5, the J gene TRBJ2-1, with a possible D match to TRBD2 (6 bases). V gave up 4 bases and J gave up 4 bases, with 17 bases separating them. The V gene's germline CDR1 is MNHEY and CDR2 SVGAGI. The CDR3 covers 16 residues. Here the CDR3 reads CASSFLRGRPYNEQFF. DNA of the CDR3: TGTGCCAGCAGTTTCTTGAGAGGGAGGCCTTACAATGAGCAGTTCTTC.

The chain has TRBV30 and TRBJ2-1, with 8 nucleotides matching TRBD1. The V gene's germline CDR1 is GTSNPN and CDR2 SVGIG (reference sequence). After removal of 2 bases from V and 8 bases from J, the junction contained 2 bases not matched to a gene. The CDR3 sequence is 12 residues long. This CDR3 reads CAWSYRGDEQFF. The DNA of the CDR3 is TGTGCCTGGAGTTACAGGGGGGATGAGCAGTTCTTC.

The chain combines TRBV10-2 with TRBJ1-1; D possibly corresponds to TRBD1 (5 bases). Germline V gene data show CDR1 as WSHSY and CDR2 as SAAADI. The germline V and J ends were trimmed by 4 bases and 4 bases, with 19 bases remaining between them. This CDR3 contains 16 residues. The CDR3, as DNA: TGCGCCAGCAGTGGGTTACAGGATCCAACATCCACTGAAGCTTTCTTT. Its translation: CASSGLQDPTSTEAFF.

The chain combines TRBV7-3 with TRBJ2-1; D is perhaps TRBD2 (6 bases). The CDR3 spans 14 residues. Looked up from germline, CDR1 is SGHTA and CDR2 is FQGTGA. Trimming left V 2 bases short and J 4 bases short, with 9 bases between. The CDR3 sequence is CASSLGGKYNEQFF. CDR3 nucleotides: TGTGCCAGCAGCTTAGGAGGGAAGTACAATGAGCAGTTCTTC.

The rearrangement joins TRBV5-5 to TRBJ1-3, with a weak D call TRBD1 (6 bases). Germline V gene lookup returns CDR1 SGHKS and CDR2 YYEKEE (reference sequence). Deletions cut 3 bases from V and 2 bases from J, with 9 bases between. The CDR3 sequence is 14 residues long. CDR3 residues: CASSWTDPGNTIYF. In DNA, the CDR3 is TGTGCCAGCAGCTGGACAGACCCTGGAAACACCATATATTTT.

The V call is TRBV7-9, the J call TRBJ2-7, with D uncertain. Trimming shortened V by 5 bases and J by 4 bases, and 18 bases separated the two germline ends. The CDR3 runs 15 residues. CDR1 is SEHNR and CDR2 is FQNEAQ in the germline V gene (reference sequence). CDR3 DNA: TGTGCCAGCAGCGACACGGATAGGAATATTTACGAGCAGTACTTC. It specifies CASSDTDRNIYEQYF.

The count of this clone is one. This sequence joins TRBV6-5 and TRBJ1-4; D may be TRBD1 (6 bases). This CDR3 is 14 amino acids long. Trimming pared 0 bases from V and 12 bases from J, leaving 14 bases between. CDR1 and CDR2 from the germline V gene are MNHEY and SVGAGI. This chain's CDR3 is CASSYSTDRTELFF. CDR3 nucleotide sequence: TGTGCCAGCAGTTACTCTACAGACAGGACCGAACTGTTTTTT.